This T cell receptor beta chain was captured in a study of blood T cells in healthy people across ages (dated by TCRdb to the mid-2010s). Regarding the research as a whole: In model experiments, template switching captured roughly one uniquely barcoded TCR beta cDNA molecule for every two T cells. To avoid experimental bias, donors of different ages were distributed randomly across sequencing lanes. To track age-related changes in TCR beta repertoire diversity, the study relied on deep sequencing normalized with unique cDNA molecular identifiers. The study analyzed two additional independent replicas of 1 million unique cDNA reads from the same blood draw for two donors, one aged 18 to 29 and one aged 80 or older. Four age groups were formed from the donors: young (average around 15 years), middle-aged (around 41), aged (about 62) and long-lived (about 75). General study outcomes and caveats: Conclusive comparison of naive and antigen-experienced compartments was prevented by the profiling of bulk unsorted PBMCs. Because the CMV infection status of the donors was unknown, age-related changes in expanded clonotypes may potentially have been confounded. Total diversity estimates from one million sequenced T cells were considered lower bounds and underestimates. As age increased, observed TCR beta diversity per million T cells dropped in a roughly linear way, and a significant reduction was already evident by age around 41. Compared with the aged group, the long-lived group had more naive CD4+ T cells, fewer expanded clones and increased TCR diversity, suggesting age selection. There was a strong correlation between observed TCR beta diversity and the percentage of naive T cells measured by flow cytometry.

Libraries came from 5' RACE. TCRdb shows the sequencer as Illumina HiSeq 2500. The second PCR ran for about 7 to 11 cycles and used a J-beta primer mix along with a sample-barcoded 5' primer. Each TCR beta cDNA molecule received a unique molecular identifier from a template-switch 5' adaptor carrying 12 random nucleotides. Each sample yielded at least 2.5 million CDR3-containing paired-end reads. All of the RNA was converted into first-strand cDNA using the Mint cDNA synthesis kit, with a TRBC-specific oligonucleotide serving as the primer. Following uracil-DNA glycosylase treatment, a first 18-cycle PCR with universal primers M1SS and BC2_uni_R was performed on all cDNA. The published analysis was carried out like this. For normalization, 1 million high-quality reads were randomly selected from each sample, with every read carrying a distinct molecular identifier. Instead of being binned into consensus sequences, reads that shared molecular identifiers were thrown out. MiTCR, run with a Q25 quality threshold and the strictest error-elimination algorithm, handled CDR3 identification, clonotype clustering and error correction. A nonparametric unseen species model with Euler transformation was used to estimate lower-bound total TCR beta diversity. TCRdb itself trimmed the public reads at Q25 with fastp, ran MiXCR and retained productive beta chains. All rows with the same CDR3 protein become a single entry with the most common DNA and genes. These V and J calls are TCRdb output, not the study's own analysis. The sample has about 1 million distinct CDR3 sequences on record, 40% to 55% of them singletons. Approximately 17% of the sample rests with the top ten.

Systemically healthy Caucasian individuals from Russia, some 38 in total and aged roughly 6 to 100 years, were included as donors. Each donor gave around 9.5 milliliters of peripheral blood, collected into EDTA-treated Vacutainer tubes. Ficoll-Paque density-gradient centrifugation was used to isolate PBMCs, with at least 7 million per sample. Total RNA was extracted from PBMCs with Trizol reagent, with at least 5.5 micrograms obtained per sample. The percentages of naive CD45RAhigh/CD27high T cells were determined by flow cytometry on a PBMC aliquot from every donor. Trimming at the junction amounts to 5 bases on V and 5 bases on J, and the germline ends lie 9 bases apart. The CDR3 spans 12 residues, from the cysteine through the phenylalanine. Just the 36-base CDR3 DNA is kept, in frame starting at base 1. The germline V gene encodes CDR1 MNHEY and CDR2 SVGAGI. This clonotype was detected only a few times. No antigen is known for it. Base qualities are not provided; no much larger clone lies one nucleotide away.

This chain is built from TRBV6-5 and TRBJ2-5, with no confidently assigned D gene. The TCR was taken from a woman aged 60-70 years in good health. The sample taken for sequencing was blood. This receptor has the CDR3 CASSGDRETQYF. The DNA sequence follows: TGTGCCAGCAGTGGGGATCGGGAGACCCAGTACTTC.